This TCR beta chain was found in a study of a mutant IDH1 vaccine in newly diagnosed glioma. Study details: The start of vaccination came 4-6 weeks after radiotherapy alone, or with temozolomide cycles.

Some clones are missing from TCRdb's copy, which holds only in-frame ones; the method was immunoSEQ multiplex PCR. This table holds about 25,000 clones, roughly 80% found once. Regarding time point: week 11, during vaccination. Vaccine doses each comprised 300 ug of mutant IDH1 20-mer peptide, with topical imiquimod. Germline V gene sequence: CDR1 LNHNV, CDR2 YYDKDF (reference sequence). The CDR3 totals 13 residues. Trimming shortened V by 3 bases and J by 7 bases, and 13 bases separated the two germline ends. A word on this clone: Its specificity is not known.

The TCR originated in a woman between 18 and 30 years old with glioma. The rearrangement joins TRBV15 to TRBJ2-7; D not resolved. Here the sequenced sample was PBMCs, taken from a glioma patient whose treatment included an IDH1 peptide vaccine. The CDR3 reads CATSSSAAEEQYF. For the CDR3, the DNA is TGTGCCACCAGCAGCTCTGCCGCGGAGGAGCAGTACTTC.